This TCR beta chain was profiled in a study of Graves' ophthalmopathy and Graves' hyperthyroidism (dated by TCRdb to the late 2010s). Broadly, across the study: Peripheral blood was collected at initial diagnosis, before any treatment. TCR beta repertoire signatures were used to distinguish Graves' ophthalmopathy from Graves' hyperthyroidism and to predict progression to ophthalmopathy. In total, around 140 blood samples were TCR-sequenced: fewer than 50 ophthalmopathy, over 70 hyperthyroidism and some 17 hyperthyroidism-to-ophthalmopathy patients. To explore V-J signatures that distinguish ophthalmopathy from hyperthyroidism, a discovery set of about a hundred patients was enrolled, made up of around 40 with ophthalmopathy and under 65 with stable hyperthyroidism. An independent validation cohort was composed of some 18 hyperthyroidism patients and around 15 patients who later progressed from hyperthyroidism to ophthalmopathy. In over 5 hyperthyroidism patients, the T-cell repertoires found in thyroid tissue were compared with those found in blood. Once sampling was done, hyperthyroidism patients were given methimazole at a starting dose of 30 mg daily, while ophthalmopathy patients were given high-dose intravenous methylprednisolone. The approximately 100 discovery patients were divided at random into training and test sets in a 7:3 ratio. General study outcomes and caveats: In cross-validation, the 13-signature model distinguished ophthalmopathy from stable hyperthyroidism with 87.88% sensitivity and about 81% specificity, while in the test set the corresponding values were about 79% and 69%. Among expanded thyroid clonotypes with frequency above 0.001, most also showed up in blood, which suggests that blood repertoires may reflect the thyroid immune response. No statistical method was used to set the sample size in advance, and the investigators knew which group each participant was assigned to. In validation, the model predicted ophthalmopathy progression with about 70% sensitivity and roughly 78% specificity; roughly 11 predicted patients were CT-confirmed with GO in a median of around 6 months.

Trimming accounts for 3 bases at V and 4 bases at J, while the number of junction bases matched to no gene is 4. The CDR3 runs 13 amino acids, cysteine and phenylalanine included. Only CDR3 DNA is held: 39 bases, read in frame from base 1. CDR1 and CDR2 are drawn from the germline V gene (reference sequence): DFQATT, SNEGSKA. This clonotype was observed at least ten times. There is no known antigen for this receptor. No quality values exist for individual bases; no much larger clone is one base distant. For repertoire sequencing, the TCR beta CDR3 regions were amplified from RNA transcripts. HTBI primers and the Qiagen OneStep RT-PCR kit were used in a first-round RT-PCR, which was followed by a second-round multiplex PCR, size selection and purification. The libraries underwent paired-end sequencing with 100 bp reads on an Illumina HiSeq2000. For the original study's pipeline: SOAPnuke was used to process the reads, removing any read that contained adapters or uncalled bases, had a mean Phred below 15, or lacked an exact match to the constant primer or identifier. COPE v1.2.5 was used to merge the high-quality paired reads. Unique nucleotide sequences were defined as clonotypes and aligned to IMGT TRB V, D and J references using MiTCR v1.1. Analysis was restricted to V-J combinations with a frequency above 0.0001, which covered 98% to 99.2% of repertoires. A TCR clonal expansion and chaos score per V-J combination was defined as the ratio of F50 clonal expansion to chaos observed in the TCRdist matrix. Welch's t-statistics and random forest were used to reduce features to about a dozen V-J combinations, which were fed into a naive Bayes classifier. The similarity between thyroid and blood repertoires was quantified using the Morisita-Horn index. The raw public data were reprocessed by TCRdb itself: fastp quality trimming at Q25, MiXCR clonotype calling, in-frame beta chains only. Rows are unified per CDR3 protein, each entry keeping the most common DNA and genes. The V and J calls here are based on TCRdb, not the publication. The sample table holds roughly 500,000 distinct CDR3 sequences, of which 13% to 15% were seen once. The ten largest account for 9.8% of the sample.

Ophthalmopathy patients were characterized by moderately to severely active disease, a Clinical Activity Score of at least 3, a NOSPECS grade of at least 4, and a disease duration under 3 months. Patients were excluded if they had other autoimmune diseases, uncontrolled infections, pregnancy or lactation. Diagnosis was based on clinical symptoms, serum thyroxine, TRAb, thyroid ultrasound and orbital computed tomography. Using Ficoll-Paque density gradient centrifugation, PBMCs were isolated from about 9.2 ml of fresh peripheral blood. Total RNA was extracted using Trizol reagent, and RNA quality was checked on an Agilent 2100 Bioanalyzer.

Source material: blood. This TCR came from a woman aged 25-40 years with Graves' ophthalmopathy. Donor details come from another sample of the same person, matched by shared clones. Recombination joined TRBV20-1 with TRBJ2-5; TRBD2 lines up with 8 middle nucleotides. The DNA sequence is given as TGCAGTGCTAGCGGCGGGGGGCGAGAGACCCAGTACTTC. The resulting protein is CSASGGGRETQYF.